The TCR beta chain described here comes from a study of blood T cell repertoires in COVID-19. Only in-frame clones appear in the TCRdb table, and some are missing; sequencing was by immunoSEQ multiplex PCR. Of 250,000 to 350,000 clones listed, 80% to 90% are singletons. Looked up from germline, CDR1 is LNHDA and CDR2 is SQIVND (reference sequence). The CDR3 consists of 12 residues. The V and J ends lost 1 base and 7 bases respectively, with 7 bases between them. Resolution of symptoms, clearance, or two negative PCRs was present in recovered Cohort 3 donors. The chain uses TRBV19 and TRBJ1-1; tentatively, D is TRBD1 (6 bases). The TCR comes from a woman aged 30 to 39 who had recovered from COVID-19. Sequencing was done on a sample of PBMCs or T cells enriched from blood (not recorded which). The CDR3 here is CASSIARGEAFF. The CDR3 DNA sequence: TGTGCCAGTAGTATAGCCAGGGGTGAAGCTTTCTTT.